The 18 T cell receptor beta chains below come from one sample, sequenced in a study of response to subunit inactivated influenza vaccine. TCRdb ran MiXCR on the RT-PCR reads and lists one entry per CDR3 protein. The table shows roughly 500,000 distinct CDR3 sequences, with 16% occurring only once. Sequencing used CD4+ T cells sorted from PBMCs, obtained less than 30 months after vaccination. All receptors derive from a man in his fifties or sixties who received an inactivated influenza vaccine.

The rearrangement links TRBV4-1 to TRBJ2-7; D might be TRBD2 (6 bases). The CDR3 length is 16 residues. Trimming pared 1 base from V and 1 base from J, leaving 14 bases between. Per the germline V gene, CDR1 is MGHRA and CDR2 is YSYEKL. The CDR3: CASSQVGKRGSYEQYF. Here the CDR3 DNA reads TGCGCCAGCAGCCAAGTTGGAAAACGGGGGTCCTACGAGCAGTACTTC.

The chain carries TRBV7-9 and TRBJ1-5; 9 bases align to TRBD1. J gave up 9 bases and V 5 bases, and 5 bases lay outside the gene matches. The CDR3 spans 13 residues. The germline V gene encodes CDR1 SEHNR and CDR2 FQNEAQ (reference sequence). The DNA of the CDR3 is TGTGCCAGCAGCGGTGGACAGGGGTGGCCCCAGCATTTT. This translates into CASSGGQGWPQHF.

The V call is TRBV7-9, the J call TRBJ1-4; a possible D gene is TRBD1 (5 bases). This CDR3 region has 13 residues. The V end was cut by 5 bases, the J end by 10 bases, with 14 bases between. Germline V CDR1 and CDR2: SEHNR, FQNEAQ (reference sequence). This CDR3 reads CASSPGESRKLFF. The CDR3 nucleotides read TGTGCCAGCAGCCCGGGGGAGTCCCGAAAACTGTTTTTT. The full variable domain, in which reference TRBV7-9 and TRBJ1-4 provide the parts outside the CDR3, is DTGVSQNPRHKITKRGQNVTFRCDPISEHNRLYWYRQTLGQGPEFLTYFQNEAQLEKSRLLSDRFSAERPKGSFSTLEIQRTEQGDSAMYLCASSPGESRKLFFGSGTQLSVL.

This clonotype was observed a few times. The chain recombines TRBV11-2 with TRBJ2-7; D not certain. In germline, CDR1 is SGHAT, CDR2 FQNNGV. This CDR3 has 14 amino acids. V shed 5 bases and J shed 2 bases, with 13 bases lying between them. The CDR3 coding sequence is TGTGCCAGCAGCCCCGGACGGGCAGCCTACGAGCAGTACTTC. This codes for CASSPGRAAYEQYF.

This clonotype was picked up a small number of times. V gene TRBV12-3 or TRBV12-4 combines with J gene TRBJ1-5, with D possibly matching TRBD1 (6 bases). V was shortened by 4 bases and J by 7 bases, with 14 bases between the two germline ends. The CDR3 covers 14 residues. The DNA of the CDR3 is TGTGCCAGCAGTTCGGATCAGGGGAAGCAGCCCCAGCATTTT. Encoded protein: CASSSDQGKQPQHF.

In its sample, this clonotype was seen a few times. V gene TRBV5-1 combines with J gene TRBJ1-6; D uncertain. Trimming shortened V by 2 bases and J by 5 bases, and 8 bases separated the two germline ends. This CDR3 is 14 amino acids long. Germline loops: CDR1 SGHRS, CDR2 YFSETQ. The CDR3 DNA sequence: TGCGCCAGCAGCTTAACCGGGGATAATTCACCCCTCCACTTT. Residues: CASSLTGDNSPLHF.

Only a few counts were recorded for this clonotype. The rearrangement links TRBV10-3 to TRBJ2-7; 12 bases line up with TRBD2. The CDR3 has 16 residues. Germline values: CDR1 ENHRY, CDR2 SYGVKD. The ends lost 4 bases at V and 1 base at J; junction bases unmatched: 5. CDR3 protein: CAISGWTSGKSYEQYF. The CDR3 DNA reads TGTGCCATCAGTGGCTGGACTAGCGGGAAATCCTACGAGCAGTACTTC.

This clonotype was counted only a few times. The chain combines TRBV5-6 with TRBJ1-5, with D possibly matching TRBD1 (5 bases). The CDR3 sequence is 15 residues long. V was clipped by 2 bases and J by 5 bases, with 14 bases between them. The germline gives CDR1 SGHDT, CDR2 YYEEEE. Written as DNA, the CDR3 is TGTGCCAGCAGCTTAGGGGATTGGAGCGATCAGCCCCAGCATTTT. Its protein is CASSLGDWSDQPQHF. Combining the CDR3 with reference TRBV5-6 and TRBJ1-5 gives the whole variable domain DAGVTQSPTHLIKTRGQQVTLRCSPKSGHDTVSWYQQALGQGPQFIFQYYEEEERQRGNFPDRFSGHQFPNYSSELNVNALLLGDSALYLCASSLGDWSDQPQHFGDGTRLSIL.

This clonotype was seen ten or more times. The V gene is TRBV7-2, the J gene TRBJ2-1; possibly TRBD2 for D (5 bases). Per germline, CDR1 SGHTA and CDR2 FQGNSA. The CDR3 length is 13 residues. V lost 0 bases and J lost 15, with 15 bases in between. As DNA, the CDR3 is TGTGCCAGCAGCTTAGCGGACGTCGGAGGTGCGTTCTTC. Translating gives CASSLADVGGAFF. The entire variable domain, with the rest obtained from reference TRBV7-2 and TRBJ2-1, is as follows: GAGVSQSPSNKVTEKGKDVELRCDPISGHTALYWYRQSLGQGLEFLIYFQGNSAPDKSGLPSDRFSAERTGGSVSTLTIQRTQQEDSAVYLCASSLADVGGAFFGPGTRLTVL.

The genes are TRBV27 and TRBJ2-7; D possibly matches TRBD1 or TRBD2 (5 bases each). Trimming shortened V by 3 bases and J by 6 bases, and 15 bases separated the two germline ends. Germline-derived CDR1 and CDR2 are MNHEY and SMNVEV (reference sequence). This CDR3 is built from 14 residues. CDR3 DNA: TGTGCCAGCAGTTTTGGAACAGGTGGGGGCGAGCAGTACTTC. Encoded protein: CASSFGTGGGEQYF.

This clonotype occurred many times. The V gene is TRBV12-3 or TRBV12-4, the J gene TRBJ2-2, with D tentatively TRBD1 or TRBD2 (5 bases each). Trimming took off 11 bases at V and 7 bases at J, with 17 bases between the two ends. The CDR3 has 13 amino acids. CDR3 in DNA: TGTGCCGCCTACCTTTCTGGGGGCGGGGAGCTGTTTTTT. Its protein is CAAYLSGGGELFF.

This clonotype has a handful of counts. The chain couples TRBV12-3 or TRBV12-4 to TRBJ2-3, with D uncertain. The CDR3 consists of 16 residues. The germline V and J ends were trimmed by 1 base and 1 base, with 12 bases remaining between them. In DNA, the CDR3 is TGTGCCAGCAGTTTAGAGGCCAGGACGGGCACAGATACGCAGTATTTT. Translation: CASSLEARTGTDTQYF.

This clonotype was picked up a small number of times. This chain links TRBV12-3 or TRBV12-4 with TRBJ2-1, with D perhaps TRBD1 (6 bases). The length of the CDR3 is 12 residues. Deletions cut 6 bases from V and 10 bases from J, with 13 bases between. CDR3 nucleotides: TGTGCCAGCAGAAACCATGACAGGGAGCAGTTCTTC. Translated: CASRNHDREQFF.

This clonotype was seen only a few times. The gene calls are TRBV3-1 and TRBJ2-7, with a weak D call TRBD1 (6 bases). This CDR3 contains 14 residues. CDR1 and CDR2 from the germline V gene are LGHDT and YNNKEL (reference sequence). V was shortened by 6 bases and J by 3 bases, with 15 bases between the two germline ends. The CDR3 loop reads CASSLDRNLYEQYF. As DNA, the CDR3 is TGTGCCAGCAGTCTCGACAGGAACCTCTACGAGCAGTACTTC.

The chain carries TRBV7-3 and TRBJ2-5, with 8 bases lining up with TRBD2. CDR1 and CDR2 (germline): SGHTA, FQGTGA. V lost 0 bases to trimming and J lost 5 bases; unmatched junction nucleotides: 5. The CDR3 spans 15 residues. The CDR3 is CASSLTGLAGETQYF. The CDR3 DNA is TGTGCCAGCAGCTTAACCGGACTAGCTGGTGAGACCCAGTACTTC.

CDR3 sequence: CSAASGTGGIYEQYF. The DNA of the CDR3 is TGCAGTGCTGCATCCGGGACAGGGGGCATCTACGAGCAGTACTTC. This chain joins TRBV20-1 and TRBJ2-7, with 12 bases matching TRBD1. CDR3 size: 15 residues. V trimming: 5 bases; J trimming: 3 bases; junction bases outside the gene matches: 8. Germline V gene lookup returns CDR1 DFQATT and CDR2 SNEGSKA (reference sequence).

V usage is TRBV10-2 and J usage is TRBJ1-1, with no clear D. V shed 7 bases and J shed 1 base, with 13 bases lying between them. The germline V gene encodes CDR1 WSHSY and CDR2 SAAADI. The CDR3 is 14 amino acids. CDR3 sequence (DNA): TGCGCCAGCACTCTGACCCGGGGGAACACTGAAGCTTTCTTT. Its translation: CASTLTRGNTEAFF.

The chain carries TRBV18 and TRBJ2-1; D unclear. Trimming took 3 bases from V and 8 from J, leaving 14 bases between them. CDR1 and CDR2 (germline): KGHSH, LQKENI. This CDR3 has 14 residues. CDR3 loop: CASSPGYESYEQFF. Written as DNA, the CDR3 is TGTGCCAGCTCACCGGGCTACGAAAGCTATGAGCAGTTCTTC.